Below, 6 T cell receptor beta chains from the same sample are listed, as sequenced in a study of blood T cell repertoires in COVID-19. The method was immunoSEQ multiplex PCR; TCRdb's version includes in-frame clones alone and lacks a portion of them. The table lists about 190,000 clones, approximately 84% of them singletons. Sequenced input: peripheral blood. These receptors were obtained from a woman in her sixties or seventies with active or convalescent COVID-19.

The chain links TRBV28 to TRBJ2-5, with D perhaps matching TRBD2 (6 bases). Per the germline V gene, CDR1 is MDHEN and CDR2 is SYDVKM. The CDR3 spans 15 residues. The germline V and J ends were trimmed by 5 bases and 4 bases, with 17 bases remaining between them. The CDR3 here is CASSPWTKSGETQYF. DNA of the CDR3: TGTGCCAGCAGTCCCTGGACTAAGTCAGGAGAGACCCAGTACTTC.

The chain couples TRBV19 to TRBJ2-5, with 12 bases aligning to TRBD1. The germline CDR1 and CDR2 sequences are LNHDA and SQIVND (reference sequence). The CDR3 spans 16 residues. Trimming at V came to 4 bases and at J to 5 bases, leaving 8 bases not matched to a gene. The CDR3 spells CASSTLRDRGRETQYF. Written as DNA, the CDR3 is TGTGCCAGTAGTACCTTACGGGACAGGGGGCGGGAGACCCAGTACTTC.

V usage is TRBV6-1 and J usage is TRBJ1-2; TRBD1 might be the D (5 bases). The CDR3 totals 17 residues. The V end lost 2 bases, the J end lost 3 bases, and 19 bases lay between the germline ends. Germline CDR1 MNHNS, CDR2 SASEGT. In nucleotides, the CDR3 is TGTGCCAGCAGTGAACGAAAAAGGGGCAACTCGGACTATGGCTACACCTTC. Amino acids: CASSERKRGNSDYGYTF.

The chain has TRBV9 and TRBJ1-2; D gene uncertain. CDR1 is SGDLS and CDR2 is YYNGEE in the germline V gene. The CDR3 spans 14 residues. V was shortened by 3 bases and J by 8 bases, with 17 bases between the two germline ends. The CDR3 region has the DNA TGTGCCAGCAGCGCACTGGGCAGCCTGCTGGGCTACACCTTC. Translating it yields CASSALGSLLGYTF.

The chain uses TRBV12-3 or TRBV12-4 and TRBJ1-5; a weak D match, TRBD1 (6 bases). Trimming shortened V by 8 bases and J by 6 bases, and 11 bases separated the two germline ends. This CDR3 comprises 12 residues. The CDR3 DNA reads TGTGCCAGCGGCCCGACAGGTCAGCCCCAGCATTTT. Translation gives CASGPTGQPQHF.

V and J are TRBV5-1 and TRBJ2-5; D is ambiguous. CDR1 is SGHRS and CDR2 is YFSETQ in the germline V gene. The CDR3 is 13 residues long. Trimming took 4 bases from V and 2 from J, leaving 9 bases between them. DNA of the CDR3: TGCGCCAGCAGCACCCAACAGCAAGAGACCCAGTACTTC. Its protein is CASSTQQQETQYF.